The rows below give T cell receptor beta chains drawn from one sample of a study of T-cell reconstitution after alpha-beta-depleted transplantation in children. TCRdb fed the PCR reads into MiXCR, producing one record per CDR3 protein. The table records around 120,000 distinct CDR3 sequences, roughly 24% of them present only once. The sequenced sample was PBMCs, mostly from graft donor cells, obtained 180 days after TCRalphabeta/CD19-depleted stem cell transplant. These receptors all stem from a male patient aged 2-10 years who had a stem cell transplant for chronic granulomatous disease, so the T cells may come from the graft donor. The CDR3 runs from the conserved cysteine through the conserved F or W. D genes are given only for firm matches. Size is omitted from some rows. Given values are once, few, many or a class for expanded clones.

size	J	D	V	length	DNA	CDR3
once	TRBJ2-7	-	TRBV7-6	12	TGTGCCAGCAGATCTCGCCACTACGAGCAGTACTTC	CASRSRHYEQYF
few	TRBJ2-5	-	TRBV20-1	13	TGCAGTGCTAGAGAGGCCAGGGCGGAGACCCAGTACTTC	CSAREARAETQYF
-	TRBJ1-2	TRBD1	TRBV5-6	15	TGTGCCAGCAGCTCAAACAGGGGGCGCTCCTATGGCTACACCTTC	CASSSNRGRSYGYTF
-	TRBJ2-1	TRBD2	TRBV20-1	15	TGCAGTGCTCGCTTACTAGCGGGGACCTACAATGAGCAGTTCTTC	CSARLLAGTYNEQFF
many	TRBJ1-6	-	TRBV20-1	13	TGCAGTGCTGAGGGTCTTGATAATTCACCCCTCCACTTT	CSAEGLDNSPLHF
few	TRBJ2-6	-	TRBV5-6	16	TGTGCCAGCAGCTTGTATGGAAGAACCGGGGCCAACGTCCTGACTTTC	CASSLYGRTGANVLTF
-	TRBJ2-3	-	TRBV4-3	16	TGCGCCAGCAGCCAAGCGCCTCACCAGCGGGCCCATACGCAGTATTTT	CASSQAPHQRAHTQYF
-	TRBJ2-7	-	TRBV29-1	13	TGCAGCGTTGGTCCGGGTTCGGCCTACGAGCAGTACTTC	CSVGPGSAYEQYF
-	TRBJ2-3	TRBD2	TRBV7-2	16	TGTGCCAGCAGGATAACTAGCGGGGGGAGGGAAGATACGCAGTATTTT	CASRITSGGREDTQYF
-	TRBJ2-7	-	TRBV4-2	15	TGTGCCAGCAGCCCGGGATTGAGAAGCTCCTACGAGCAGTACTTC	CASSPGLRSSYEQYF
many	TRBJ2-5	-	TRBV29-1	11	TGCAGCGTTGTCAGGCCAGAGACCCAGTACTTC	CSVVRPETQYF
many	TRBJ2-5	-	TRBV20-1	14	TGCAGTGCAGGAACCGGGCTGGCCCAAGAGACCCAGTACTTC	CSAGTGLAQETQYF
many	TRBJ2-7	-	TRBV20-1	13	TGCAGTGCTAGAGATCCTAGTGGCTACGAGCAGTACTTC	CSARDPSGYEQYF
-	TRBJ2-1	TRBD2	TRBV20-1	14	TGCAGTGCGCCTCTAGCGGGGTCGTCTGGGGAGCAGTTCTTC	CSAPLAGSSGEQFF
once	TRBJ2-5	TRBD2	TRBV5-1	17	TGCGCCAGCAGCCACTATAGCGGGGGGCTTGGCGGAGAGACCCAGTACTTC	CASSHYSGGLGGETQYF